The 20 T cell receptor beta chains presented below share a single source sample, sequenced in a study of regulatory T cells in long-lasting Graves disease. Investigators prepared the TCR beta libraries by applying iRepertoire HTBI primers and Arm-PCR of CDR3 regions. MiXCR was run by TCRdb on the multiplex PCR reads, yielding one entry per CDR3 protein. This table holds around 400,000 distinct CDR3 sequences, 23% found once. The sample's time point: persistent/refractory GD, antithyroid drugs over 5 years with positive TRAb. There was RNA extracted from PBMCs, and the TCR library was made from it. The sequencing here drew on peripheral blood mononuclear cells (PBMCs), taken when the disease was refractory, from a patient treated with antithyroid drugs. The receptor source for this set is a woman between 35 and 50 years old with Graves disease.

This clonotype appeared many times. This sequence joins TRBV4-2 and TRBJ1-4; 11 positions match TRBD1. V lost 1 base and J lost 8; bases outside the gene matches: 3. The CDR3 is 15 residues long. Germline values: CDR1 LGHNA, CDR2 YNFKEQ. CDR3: CASSQGTGGAEKLFF. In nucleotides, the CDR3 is TGTGCCAGCAGCCAAGGGACAGGGGGCGCGGAAAAACTGTTTTTT.

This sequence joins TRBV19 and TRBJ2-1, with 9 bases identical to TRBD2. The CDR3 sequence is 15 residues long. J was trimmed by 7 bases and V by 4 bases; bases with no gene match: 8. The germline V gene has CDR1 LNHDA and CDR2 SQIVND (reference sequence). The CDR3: CASSRAGGIGNEQFF. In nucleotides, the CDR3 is TGTGCCAGTAGTAGGGCGGGAGGGATTGGGAATGAGCAGTTCTTC.

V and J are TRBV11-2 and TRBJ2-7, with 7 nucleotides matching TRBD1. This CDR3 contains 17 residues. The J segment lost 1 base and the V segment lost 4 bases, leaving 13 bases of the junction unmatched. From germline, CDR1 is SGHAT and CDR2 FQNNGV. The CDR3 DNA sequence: TGTGCCAGCAGCTCCCTCAGACAGGGTATTCATTCCTACGAGCAGTACTTC. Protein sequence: CASSSLRQGIHSYEQYF.

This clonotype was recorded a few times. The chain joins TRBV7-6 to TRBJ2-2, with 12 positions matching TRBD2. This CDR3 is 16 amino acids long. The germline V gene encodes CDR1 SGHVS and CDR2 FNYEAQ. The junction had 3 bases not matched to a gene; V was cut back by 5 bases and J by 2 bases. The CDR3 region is CASSPGLAGNTGELFF. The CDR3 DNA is TGTGCCAGCAGCCCCGGACTAGCGGGAAACACCGGGGAGCTGTTTTTT.

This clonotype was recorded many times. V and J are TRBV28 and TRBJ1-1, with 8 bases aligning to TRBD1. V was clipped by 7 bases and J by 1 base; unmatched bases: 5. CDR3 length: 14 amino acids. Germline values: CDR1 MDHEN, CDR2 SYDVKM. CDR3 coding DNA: TGTGCCAGCACTACAGGGGGGACGAACACTGAAGCTTTCTTT. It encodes CASTTGGTNTEAFF.

As DNA, the CDR3 is TGCAGTGCTAGCGCCCCAAGACAGCCCACTGAAGCTTTCTTT. Protein product: CSASAPRQPTEAFF. The chain carries TRBV20-1 and TRBJ1-1, with a possible D match to TRBD1 (5 bases). The CDR3 is 14 residues long. The germline V gene encodes CDR1 DFQATT and CDR2 SNEGSKA (reference sequence). Trimming cost V 3 bases and J 4 bases, with 15 bases left between them.

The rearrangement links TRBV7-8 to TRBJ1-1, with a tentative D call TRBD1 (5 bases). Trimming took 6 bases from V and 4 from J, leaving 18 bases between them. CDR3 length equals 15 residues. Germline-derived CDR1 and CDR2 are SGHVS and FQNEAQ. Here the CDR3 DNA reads TGTGCCAGCAGTCCCTCCCTTGGGGCGGCCACTGAAGCTTTCTTT. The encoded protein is CASSPSLGAATEAFF. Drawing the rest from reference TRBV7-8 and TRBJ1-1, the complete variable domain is GAGVSQSPRYKVAKRGQDVALRCDPISGHVSLFWYQQALGQGPEFLTYFQNEAQLDKSGLPSDRFFAERPEGSVSTLKIQRTQQEDSAVYLCASSPSLGAATEAFFGQGTRLTVV.

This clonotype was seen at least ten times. Written as DNA, the CDR3 is TGTGCCAGCGCAGGACAGGGGGGAAGTCAGCCCCAGCATTTT. Encoded protein: CASAGQGGSQPQHF. The chain carries TRBV2 and TRBJ1-5; 10 nucleotides match TRBD1. After removal of 8 bases from V and 6 bases from J, the junction contained 7 bases not matched to a gene. The CDR3 is made up of 14 amino acids. The germline gives CDR1 SNHLY, CDR2 FYNNEI.

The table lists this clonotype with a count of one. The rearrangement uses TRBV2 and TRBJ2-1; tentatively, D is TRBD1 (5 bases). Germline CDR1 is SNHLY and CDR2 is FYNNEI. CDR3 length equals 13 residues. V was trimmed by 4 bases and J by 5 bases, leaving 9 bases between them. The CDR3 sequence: CASSGQGNNEQFF. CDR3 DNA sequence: TGTGCCAGCAGTGGGCAGGGCAACAATGAGCAGTTCTTC.

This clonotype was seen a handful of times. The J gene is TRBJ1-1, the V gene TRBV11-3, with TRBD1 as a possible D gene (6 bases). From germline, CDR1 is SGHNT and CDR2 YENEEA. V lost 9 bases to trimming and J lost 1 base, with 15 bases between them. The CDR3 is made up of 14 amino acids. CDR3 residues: CAREGDYRNTEAFF. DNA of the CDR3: TGTGCCAGAGAGGGGGATTACAGGAACACTGAAGCTTTCTTT. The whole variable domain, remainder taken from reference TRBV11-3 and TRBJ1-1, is EAGVVQSPRYKIIEKKQPVAFWCNPISGHNTLYWYLQNLGQGPELLIRYENEEAVDDSQLPKDRFSAERLKGVDSTLKIQPAELGDSAVYLCAREGDYRNTEAFFGQGTRLTVV.

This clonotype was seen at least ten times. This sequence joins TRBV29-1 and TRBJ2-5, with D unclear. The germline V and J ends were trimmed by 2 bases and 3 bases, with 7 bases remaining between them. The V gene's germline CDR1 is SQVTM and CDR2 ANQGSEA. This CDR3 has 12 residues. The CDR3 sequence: CSVEPSEETQYF. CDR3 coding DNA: TGCAGCGTTGAACCTTCCGAAGAGACCCAGTACTTC.

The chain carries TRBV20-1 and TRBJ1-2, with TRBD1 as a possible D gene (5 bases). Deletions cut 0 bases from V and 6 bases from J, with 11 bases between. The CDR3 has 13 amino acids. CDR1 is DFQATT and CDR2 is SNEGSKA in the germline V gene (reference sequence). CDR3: CSARDRDVDGYTF. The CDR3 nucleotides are TGCAGTGCTAGAGACAGGGATGTCGATGGCTACACCTTC.

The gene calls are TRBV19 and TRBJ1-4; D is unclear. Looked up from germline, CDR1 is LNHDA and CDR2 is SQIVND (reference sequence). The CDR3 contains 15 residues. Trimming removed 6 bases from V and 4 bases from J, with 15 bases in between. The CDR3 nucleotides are TGTGCCAGTAGCCCTACCACCGCAAGTAATGAAAAACTGTTTTTT. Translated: CASSPTTASNEKLFF.

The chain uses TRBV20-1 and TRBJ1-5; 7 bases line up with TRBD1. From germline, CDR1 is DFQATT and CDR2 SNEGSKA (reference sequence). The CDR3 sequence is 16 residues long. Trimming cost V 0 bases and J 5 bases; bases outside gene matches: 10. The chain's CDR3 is CSARDRLTGRYQPQHF. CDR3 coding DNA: TGCAGTGCTAGAGATCGCCTGACAGGGAGATATCAGCCCCAGCATTTT.

CDR3 in amino acids: CASGADSSYNSPLHF. In nucleotides, the CDR3 is TGTGCCAGCGGGGCGGATAGCTCCTATAATTCACCCCTCCACTTT. The rearrangement uses TRBV28 and TRBJ1-6, with D possibly being TRBD1 (5 bases). With 8 bases removed from V and 0 bases from J, the gap between germline ends came to 11 bases. The CDR3 runs 15 residues. CDR1 MDHEN and CDR2 SYDVKM come from the germline V gene.

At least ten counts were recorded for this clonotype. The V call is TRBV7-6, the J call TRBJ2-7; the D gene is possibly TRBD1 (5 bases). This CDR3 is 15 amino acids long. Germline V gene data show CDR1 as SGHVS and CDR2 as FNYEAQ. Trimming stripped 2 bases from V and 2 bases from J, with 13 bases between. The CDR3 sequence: CASSLTAQGTYEQYF. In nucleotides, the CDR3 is TGTGCCAGCAGCTTAACAGCGCAGGGAACCTACGAGCAGTACTTC.

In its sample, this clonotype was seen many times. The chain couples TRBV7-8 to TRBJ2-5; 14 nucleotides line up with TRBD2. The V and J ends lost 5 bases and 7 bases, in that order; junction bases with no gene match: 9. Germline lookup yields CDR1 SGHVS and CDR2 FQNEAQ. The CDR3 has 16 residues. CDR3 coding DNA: TGTGCCAGCAGCCCCCAGGGACTAGCGGGAGCTGGGACCCAGTACTTC. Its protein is CASSPQGLAGAGTQYF.

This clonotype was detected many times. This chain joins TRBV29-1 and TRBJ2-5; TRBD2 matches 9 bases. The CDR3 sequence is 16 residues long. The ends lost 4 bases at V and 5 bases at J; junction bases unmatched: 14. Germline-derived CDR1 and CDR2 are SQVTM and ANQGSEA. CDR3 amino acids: CSVVAAGGVLVETQYF. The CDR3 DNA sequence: TGCAGCGTTGTTGCGGCGGGAGGGGTTTTGGTGGAGACCCAGTACTTC.

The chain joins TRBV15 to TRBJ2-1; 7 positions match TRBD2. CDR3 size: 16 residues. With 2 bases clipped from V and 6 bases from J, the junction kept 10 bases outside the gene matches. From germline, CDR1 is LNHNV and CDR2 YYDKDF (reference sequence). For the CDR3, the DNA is TGTGCCACCAGCAGACAATGGTCGGGACTATCCAATGAGCAGTTCTTC. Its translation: CATSRQWSGLSNEQFF.

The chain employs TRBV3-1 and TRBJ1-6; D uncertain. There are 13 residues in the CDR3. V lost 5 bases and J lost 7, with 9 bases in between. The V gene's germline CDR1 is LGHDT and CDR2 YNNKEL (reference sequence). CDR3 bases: TGTGCCAGCAGCTCTCTATGGAATTCACCCCTCCACTTT. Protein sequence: CASSSLWNSPLHF.